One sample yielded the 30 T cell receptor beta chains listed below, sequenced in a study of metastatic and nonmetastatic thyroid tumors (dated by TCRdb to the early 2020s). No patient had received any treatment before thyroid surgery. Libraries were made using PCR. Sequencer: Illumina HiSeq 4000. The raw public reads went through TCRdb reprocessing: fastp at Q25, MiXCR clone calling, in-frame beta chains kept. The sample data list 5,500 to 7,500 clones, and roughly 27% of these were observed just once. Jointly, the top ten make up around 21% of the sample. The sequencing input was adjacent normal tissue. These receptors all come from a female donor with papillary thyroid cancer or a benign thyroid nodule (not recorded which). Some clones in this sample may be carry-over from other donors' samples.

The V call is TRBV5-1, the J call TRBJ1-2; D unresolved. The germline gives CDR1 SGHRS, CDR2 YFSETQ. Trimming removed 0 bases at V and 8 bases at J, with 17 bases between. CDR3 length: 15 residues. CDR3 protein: CASSLDTGSILGYTF. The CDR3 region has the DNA TGCGCCAGCAGCTTGGATACGGGGTCGATTTTAGGCTACACCTTC.

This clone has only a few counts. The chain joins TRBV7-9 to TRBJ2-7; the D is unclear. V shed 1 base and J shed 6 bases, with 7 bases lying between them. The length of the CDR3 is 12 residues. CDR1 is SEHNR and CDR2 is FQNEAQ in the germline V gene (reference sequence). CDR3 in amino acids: CASSLGSGEQYF. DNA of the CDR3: TGTGCCAGCAGCTTAGGGTCCGGCGAGCAGTACTTC.

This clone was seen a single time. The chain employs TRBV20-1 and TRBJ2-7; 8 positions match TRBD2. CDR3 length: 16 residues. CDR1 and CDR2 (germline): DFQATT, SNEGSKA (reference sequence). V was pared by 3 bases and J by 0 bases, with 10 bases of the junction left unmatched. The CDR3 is CSARPLTSGDSYEQYF. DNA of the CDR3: TGCAGTGCTAGGCCCCTTACTAGCGGAGACTCCTACGAGCAGTACTTC.

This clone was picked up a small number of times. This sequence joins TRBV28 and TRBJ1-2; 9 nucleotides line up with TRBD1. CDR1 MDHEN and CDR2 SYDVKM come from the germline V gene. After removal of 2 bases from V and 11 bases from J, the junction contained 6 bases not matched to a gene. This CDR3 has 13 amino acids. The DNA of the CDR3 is TGTGCCAGCAGTTTAGGCACAGGGGGCCCTTACACCTTC. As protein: CASSLGTGGPYTF.

The CDR3 DNA sequence: TGTGCCTGGAGTGTATCGGGGGAGCAGTACTTC. As protein: CAWSVSGEQYF. J is TRBJ2-7 and V is TRBV30, with D maybe TRBD2 (5 bases). The V gene's germline CDR1 is GTSNPN and CDR2 SVGIG (reference sequence). V lost 0 bases, J lost 7 bases, and 7 bases lay in between. CDR3 length equals 11 residues.

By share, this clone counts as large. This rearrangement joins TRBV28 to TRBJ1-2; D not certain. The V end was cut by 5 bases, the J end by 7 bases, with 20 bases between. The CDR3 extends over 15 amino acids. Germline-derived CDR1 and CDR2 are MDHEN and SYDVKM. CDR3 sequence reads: CASSDSLREVAGYTF. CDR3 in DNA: TGTGCCAGCAGTGACTCCTTGAGGGAGGTCGCTGGCTACACCTTC.

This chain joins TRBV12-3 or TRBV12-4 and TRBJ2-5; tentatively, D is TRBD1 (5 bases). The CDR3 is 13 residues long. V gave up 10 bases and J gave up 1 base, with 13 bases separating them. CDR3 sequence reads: CATTGQGQETQYF. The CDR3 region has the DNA TGTGCCACCACCGGTCAGGGCCAAGAGACCCAGTACTTC.

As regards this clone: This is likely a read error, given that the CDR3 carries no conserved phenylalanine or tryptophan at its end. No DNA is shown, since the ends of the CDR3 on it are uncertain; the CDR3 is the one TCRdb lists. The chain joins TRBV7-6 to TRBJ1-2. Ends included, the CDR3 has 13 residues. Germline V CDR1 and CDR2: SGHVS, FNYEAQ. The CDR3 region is CASSGDSYYGYIY.

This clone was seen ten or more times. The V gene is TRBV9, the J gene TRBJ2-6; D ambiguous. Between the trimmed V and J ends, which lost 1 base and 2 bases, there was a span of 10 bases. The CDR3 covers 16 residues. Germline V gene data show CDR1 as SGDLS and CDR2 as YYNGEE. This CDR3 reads CASSVFPSAGANVLTF. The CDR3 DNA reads TGTGCCAGCAGCGTATTTCCTAGTGCTGGGGCCAACGTCCTGACTTTC.

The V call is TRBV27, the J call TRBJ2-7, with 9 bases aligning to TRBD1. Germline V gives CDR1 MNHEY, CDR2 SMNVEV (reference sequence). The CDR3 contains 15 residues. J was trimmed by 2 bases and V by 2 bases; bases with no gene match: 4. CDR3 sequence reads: CASSLTGQGAYEQYF. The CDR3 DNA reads TGTGCCAGCAGTTTAACGGGACAGGGCGCCTACGAGCAGTACTTC.

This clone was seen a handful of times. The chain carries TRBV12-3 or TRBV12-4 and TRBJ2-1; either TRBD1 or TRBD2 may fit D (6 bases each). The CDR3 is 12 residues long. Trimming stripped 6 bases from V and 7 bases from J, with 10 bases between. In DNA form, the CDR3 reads TGTGCCAGCAGCCGAGGGGGGAATGAGCAGTTCTTC. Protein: CASSRGGNEQFF.

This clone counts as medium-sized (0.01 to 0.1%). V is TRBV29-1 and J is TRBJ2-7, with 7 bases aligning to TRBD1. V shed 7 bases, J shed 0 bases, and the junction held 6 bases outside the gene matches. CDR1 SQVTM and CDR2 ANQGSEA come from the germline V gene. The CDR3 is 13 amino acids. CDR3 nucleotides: TGCAGCGCCTCGGGACAGCCCTCCTACGAGCAGTACTTC. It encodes CSASGQPSYEQYF.

The CDR3 region is CASMYGLAAREGDTQYF. The CDR3, as DNA: TGTGCCAGCATGTATGGACTAGCGGCGCGTGAGGGAGATACGCAGTATTTT. This rearrangement joins TRBV6-2 or TRBV6-3 to TRBJ2-3; 10 bases map to TRBD2. Trimming took 7 bases from V and 5 from J; bases not matched to a gene: 15. This CDR3 is built from 17 residues. CDR1 and CDR2 (germline): MNHEY, SVGEGT.

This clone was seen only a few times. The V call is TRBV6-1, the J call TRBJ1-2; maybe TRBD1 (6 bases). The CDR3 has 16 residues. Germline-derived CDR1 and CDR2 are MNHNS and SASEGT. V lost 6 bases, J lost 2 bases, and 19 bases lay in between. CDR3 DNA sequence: TGTGCCAGCAGCGCACCTAGGGGGGGGCGGAACTATGGCTACACCTTC. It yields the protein CASSAPRGGRNYGYTF.

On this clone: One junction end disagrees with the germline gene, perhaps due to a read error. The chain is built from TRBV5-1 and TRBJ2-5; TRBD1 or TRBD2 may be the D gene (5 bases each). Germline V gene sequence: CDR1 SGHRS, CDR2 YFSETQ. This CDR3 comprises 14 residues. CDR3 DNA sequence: TGCGCCAGCAGTGGTGGGACCAGCGGAGAGACCCATTACTTC. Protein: CASSGGTSGETHYF.

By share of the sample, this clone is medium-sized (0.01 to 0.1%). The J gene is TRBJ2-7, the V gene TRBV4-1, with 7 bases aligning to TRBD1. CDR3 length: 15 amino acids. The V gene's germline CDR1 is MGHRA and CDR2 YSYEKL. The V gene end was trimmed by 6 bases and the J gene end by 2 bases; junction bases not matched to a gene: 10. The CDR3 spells CASREGDRRTYEQYF. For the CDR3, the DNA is TGCGCCAGCAGGGAAGGGGACAGAAGGACCTACGAGCAGTACTTC.

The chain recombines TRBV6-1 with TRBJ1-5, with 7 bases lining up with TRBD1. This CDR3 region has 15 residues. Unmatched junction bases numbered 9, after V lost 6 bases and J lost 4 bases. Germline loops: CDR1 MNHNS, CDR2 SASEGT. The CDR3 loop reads CASRTRDSFNQPQHF. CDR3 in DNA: TGTGCCAGCAGAACCCGGGACAGCTTTAATCAGCCCCAGCATTTT.

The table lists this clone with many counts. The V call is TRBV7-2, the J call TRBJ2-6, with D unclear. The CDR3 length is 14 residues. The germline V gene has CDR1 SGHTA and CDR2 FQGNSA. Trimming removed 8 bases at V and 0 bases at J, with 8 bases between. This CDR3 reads CASGWGSGANVLTF. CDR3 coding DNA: TGTGCCAGCGGCTGGGGCTCTGGGGCCAACGTCCTGACTTTC.

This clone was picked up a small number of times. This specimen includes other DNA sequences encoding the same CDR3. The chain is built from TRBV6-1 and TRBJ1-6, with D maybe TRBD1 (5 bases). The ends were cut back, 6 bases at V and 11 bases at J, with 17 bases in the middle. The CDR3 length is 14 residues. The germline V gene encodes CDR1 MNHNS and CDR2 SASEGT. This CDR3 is CASSPARAGPPLHF. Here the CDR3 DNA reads TGTGCCAGCAGCCCCGCGCGGGCGGGACCACCCCTCCACTTT.

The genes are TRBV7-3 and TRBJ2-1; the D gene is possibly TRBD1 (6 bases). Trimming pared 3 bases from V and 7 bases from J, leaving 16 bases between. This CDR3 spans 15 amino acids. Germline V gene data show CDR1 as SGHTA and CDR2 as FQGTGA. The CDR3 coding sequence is TGTGCCAGCAGCTTTAGGCAGGGGTTAAGAAATGAGCAGTTCTTC. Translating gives CASSFRQGLRNEQFF.

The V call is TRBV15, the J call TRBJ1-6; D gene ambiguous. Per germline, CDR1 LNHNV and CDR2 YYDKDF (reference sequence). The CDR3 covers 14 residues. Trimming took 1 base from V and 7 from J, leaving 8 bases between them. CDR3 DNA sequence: TGTGCCACCAGCAGAGGCATGGAAAATTCACCCCTCCACTTT. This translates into CATSRGMENSPLHF.

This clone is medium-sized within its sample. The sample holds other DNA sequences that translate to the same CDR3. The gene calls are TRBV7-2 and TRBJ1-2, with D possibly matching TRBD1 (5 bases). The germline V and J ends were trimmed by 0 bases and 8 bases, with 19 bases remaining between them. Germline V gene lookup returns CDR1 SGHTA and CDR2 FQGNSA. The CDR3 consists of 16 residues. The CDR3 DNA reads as TGTGCCAGCAGCTTAGCAGTCGGGGGAAGTATGAAAGGCTACACCTTC. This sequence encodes CASSLAVGGSMKGYTF.

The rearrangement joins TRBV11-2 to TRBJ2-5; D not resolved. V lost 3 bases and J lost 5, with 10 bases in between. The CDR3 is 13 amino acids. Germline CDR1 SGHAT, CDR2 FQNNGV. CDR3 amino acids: CASSFSDGETQYF. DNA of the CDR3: TGTGCCAGCAGCTTTAGTGACGGGGAGACCCAGTACTTC.

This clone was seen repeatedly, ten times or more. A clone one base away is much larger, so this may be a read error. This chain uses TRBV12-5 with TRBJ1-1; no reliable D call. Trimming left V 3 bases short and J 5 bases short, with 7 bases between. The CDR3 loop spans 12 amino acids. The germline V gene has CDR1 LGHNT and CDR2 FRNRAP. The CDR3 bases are TGTGCTAGTGGTTTCGGGCGGACTGAAGCTTTCTTT. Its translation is CASGFGRTEAFF.

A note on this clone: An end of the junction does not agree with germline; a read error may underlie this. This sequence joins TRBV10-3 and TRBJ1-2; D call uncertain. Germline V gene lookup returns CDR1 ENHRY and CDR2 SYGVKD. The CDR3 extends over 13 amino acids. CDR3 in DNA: TGTGCAATCATTGGGTCTCCCGGCTATGGCTACACCTTC. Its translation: CAIIGSPGYGYTF.

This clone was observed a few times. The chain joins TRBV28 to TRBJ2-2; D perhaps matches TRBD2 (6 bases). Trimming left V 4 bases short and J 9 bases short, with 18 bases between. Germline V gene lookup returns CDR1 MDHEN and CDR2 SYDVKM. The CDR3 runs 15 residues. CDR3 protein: CASSSSVRVLRELFF. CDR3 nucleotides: TGTGCCAGCAGTTCTAGCGTACGGGTGTTGAGGGAGCTGTTTTTT.

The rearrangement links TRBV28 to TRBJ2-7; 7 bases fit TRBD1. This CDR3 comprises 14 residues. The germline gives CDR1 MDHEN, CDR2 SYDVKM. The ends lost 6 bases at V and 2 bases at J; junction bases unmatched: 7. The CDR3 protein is CASRSPGTAYEQYF. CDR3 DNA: TGTGCCAGCAGGTCTCCCGGGACAGCCTACGAGCAGTACTTC.

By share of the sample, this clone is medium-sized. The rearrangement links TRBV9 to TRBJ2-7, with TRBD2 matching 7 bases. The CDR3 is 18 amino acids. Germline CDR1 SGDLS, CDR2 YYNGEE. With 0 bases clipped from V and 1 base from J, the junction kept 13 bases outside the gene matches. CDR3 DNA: TGTGCCAGCAGCGTAGCTCCTAGCGGAGTAGAAGGGTCCTACGAGCAGTACTTC. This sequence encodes CASSVAPSGVEGSYEQYF.

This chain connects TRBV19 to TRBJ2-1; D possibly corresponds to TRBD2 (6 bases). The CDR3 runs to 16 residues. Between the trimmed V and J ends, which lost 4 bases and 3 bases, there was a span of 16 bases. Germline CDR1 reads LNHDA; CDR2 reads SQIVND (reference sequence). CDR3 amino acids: CASSTWTIRDYNEQFF. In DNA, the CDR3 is TGTGCCAGTAGTACGTGGACTATTCGGGACTACAATGAGCAGTTCTTC.

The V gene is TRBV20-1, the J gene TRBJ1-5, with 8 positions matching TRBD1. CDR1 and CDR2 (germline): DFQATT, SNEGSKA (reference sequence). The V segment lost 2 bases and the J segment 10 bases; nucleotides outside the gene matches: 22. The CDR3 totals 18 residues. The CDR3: CSARRVGISGGEGNPQHF. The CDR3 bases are TGCAGTGCTAGAAGGGTGGGGATATCAGGGGGCGAGGGGAATCCCCAGCATTTT.